Below, 20 T cell receptor beta chains from the same sample are listed, as sequenced in a study of response to subunit inactivated influenza vaccine. MiXCR, applied by TCRdb to the RT-PCR reads, yields one record per CDR3 protein. The profile shows fewer than 600,000 distinct CDR3 sequences, approximately 7.8% of them singletons. This sample comprised PBMCs from blood, obtained less than 25 months after vaccination. All receptors come from a man aged 50 to 69 who received an inactivated influenza vaccine.

Ten or more counts support this clonotype. The V gene is TRBV5-1, the J gene TRBJ2-3; TRBD2 matches at 11 bases. The CDR3 contains 16 residues. Trimming at V came to 3 bases and at J to 3 bases, leaving 6 bases not matched to a gene. Germline CDR1 is SGHRS and CDR2 is YFSETQ. This chain's CDR3 is CASSSISGGGTDTQYF. DNA of the CDR3: TGCGCCAGCAGCTCAATTAGCGGGGGGGGGACAGATACGCAGTATTTT.

The chain joins TRBV4-3 to TRBJ1-2; D perhaps matches TRBD1 (6 bases). This CDR3 is 16 amino acids long. Trimming removed 4 bases from V and 4 bases from J, with 19 bases in between. Germline CDR1 and CDR2: LGHNA and YSLEER. CDR3 DNA: TGCGCCAGCAGCCCCAACGCAGGGGCACAATCCTATGGCTACACCTTC. Its translation is CASSPNAGAQSYGYTF.

The table lists this clonotype with many counts. The V call is TRBV5-1, the J call TRBJ1-2; TRBD1 might be the D (5 bases). The germline gives CDR1 SGHRS, CDR2 YFSETQ. The CDR3 contains 15 residues. V gave up 4 bases and J gave up 5 bases, with 18 bases separating them. The CDR3 DNA reads as TGCGCCAGCAGCACGGCTCCTGGACACCGATATGGCTACACCTTC. Encoded protein: CASSTAPGHRYGYTF.

This clonotype was seen more than once but under ten times. The chain carries TRBV3-1 and TRBJ1-1; no definite D call. Between the trimmed V and J ends, which lost 6 bases and 4 bases, there was a span of 18 bases. Germline values: CDR1 LGHDT, CDR2 YNNKEL (reference sequence). This CDR3 region has 15 residues. The CDR3 DNA sequence: TGTGCCAGCAGGGCTCAAGCGCGGATGGGCACTGAAGCTTTCTTT. Translation: CASRAQARMGTEAFF.

This clonotype appeared many times. The gene calls are TRBV7-2 and TRBJ2-1; TRBD2 aligns across 7 bases. V trimming: 2 bases; J trimming: 6 bases; junction bases outside the gene matches: 7. The CDR3 length is 15 residues. Germline CDR1 is SGHTA and CDR2 is FQGNSA. Here the CDR3 DNA reads TGTGCCAGCAGCTTATTCCAGAGCGGGACCAATGAGCAGTTCTTC. Translated: CASSLFQSGTNEQFF.

This clonotype was observed a few times. The chain links TRBV11-2 to TRBJ2-1; 11 bases align to TRBD2. The CDR3 covers 15 residues. Germline-derived CDR1 and CDR2 are SGHAT and FQNNGV. Germline trimming cut 5 bases from V and 10 bases from J; bases unmatched to any gene: 10. As DNA, the CDR3 is TGTGCCAGCAGCATCCCCCTAGCGGGAGGTGGAGAGCAGTTCTTC. Translating it yields CASSIPLAGGGEQFF.

This chain connects TRBV6-5 to TRBJ2-1, with a tentative D call TRBD2 (7 bases). Looked up from germline, CDR1 is MNHEY and CDR2 is SVGAGI. Trimming took off 2 bases at V and 1 base at J, with 12 bases between the two ends. The CDR3 extends over 16 amino acids. CDR3 bases: TGTGCCAGCAGTTACAGGGCGGGGGCGTCCTACAATGAGCAGTTCTTC. Its protein is CASSYRAGASYNEQFF.

Only a few counts were recorded for this clonotype. The V gene is TRBV20-1, the J gene TRBJ1-4; D is uncertain. The CDR3 spans 10 residues. V lost 6 bases and J lost 6, with 5 bases in between. Looked up from germline, CDR1 is DFQATT and CDR2 is SNEGSKA (reference sequence). DNA for the CDR3: TGCAGTGCAAGGGATGAAAAACTGTTTTTT. Its translation is CSARDEKLFF.

The table lists this clonotype with many counts. The gene calls are TRBV4-2 and TRBJ1-1; possibly TRBD1 for D (6 bases). V shed 0 bases and J shed 0 bases, with 8 bases lying between them. The length of the CDR3 is 15 residues. Germline lookup yields CDR1 LGHNA and CDR2 YNFKEQ. CDR3 coding DNA: TGTGCCAGCAGCCAAGAGGGGGCCATGAACACTGAAGCTTTCTTT. Translation: CASSQEGAMNTEAFF.

This clonotype showed up just a few times. The chain recombines TRBV25-1 with TRBJ2-1; D is tentatively TRBD1 or TRBD2 (5 bases each). The V end was cut by 7 bases, the J end by 8 bases, with 15 bases between. CDR3 length: 13 amino acids. Germline V gene lookup returns CDR1 MGHDK and CDR2 SYGVNS. CDR3 residues: CASNRGRGDEQFF. As DNA, the CDR3 is TGTGCCAGCAATCGGGGTAGAGGGGATGAGCAGTTCTTC.

The chain combines TRBV4-3 with TRBJ2-3, with TRBD2 matching 10 bases. J gave up 1 base and V 0 bases, and 13 bases lay outside the gene matches. The germline V gene has CDR1 LGHNA and CDR2 YSLEER. The CDR3 consists of 20 residues. Here the CDR3 DNA reads TGCGCCAGCAGCCAAGAAGGAAGGCTAGCGGGGGACCGGCGCACAGATACGCAGTATTTT. Protein: CASSQEGRLAGDRRTDTQYF.

V and J are TRBV4-3 and TRBJ1-5, with no clear D. The CDR3 is 15 residues long. V lost 0 bases and J 7 bases, leaving 13 bases between the germline ends. From germline, CDR1 is LGHNA and CDR2 YSLEER. CDR3 DNA: TGCGCCAGCAGCCAAGATCTGGTGAGTCCCCAGCCCCAGCATTTT. It specifies CASSQDLVSPQPQHF.

This clonotype was detected a few times. This CDR3 reads CASSKPDRGSHEQYF. The CDR3 DNA reads TGCGCCAGCAGCAAACCGGACAGGGGCAGCCACGAGCAGTACTTC. The V call is TRBV5-1, the J call TRBJ2-7; 9 bases align to TRBD1. The germline gives CDR1 SGHRS, CDR2 YFSETQ. V lost 4 bases and J lost 5; bases outside the gene matches: 10. The CDR3 covers 15 residues.

This clonotype came up many times. The chain uses TRBV5-1 and TRBJ2-7, with 7 bases fitting TRBD1. The CDR3 sequence is 14 residues long. With V trimmed by 4 bases and J by 2 bases, 6 bases remained unmatched. Germline loops: CDR1 SGHRS, CDR2 YFSETQ. The CDR3 sequence: CASSHGQDAYEQYF. CDR3 DNA sequence: TGCGCCAGCAGCCATGGACAGGATGCCTACGAGCAGTACTTC.

This clonotype occurred a few times. This chain connects TRBV7-9 to TRBJ2-7; TRBD1 aligns across 9 bases. The CDR3 has 15 residues. Unmatched junction bases numbered 12, after V lost 5 bases and J lost 7 bases. Germline CDR1 is SEHNR and CDR2 is FQNEAQ (reference sequence). In DNA form, the CDR3 reads TGTGCCAGCAGCCCTCCGGGACAGGGTACTGGGGAGCAGTACTTC. Encoded protein: CASSPPGQGTGEQYF.

The rearrangement links TRBV7-2 to TRBJ2-7; TRBD2 might be the D (5 bases). Trimming shortened V by 6 bases and J by 1 base, and 13 bases separated the two germline ends. The germline CDR1 and CDR2 sequences are SGHTA and FQGNSA. CDR3 length: 14 amino acids. The chain's CDR3 is CASRILGGSYEQYF. The CDR3 DNA reads TGTGCCAGCAGAATACTAGGAGGATCCTACGAGCAGTACTTC.

This clonotype was observed a few times. The genes are TRBV7-9 and TRBJ2-3; 8 positions agree with TRBD2. CDR3 length: 16 residues. The V segment lost 8 bases and the J segment 2 bases; nucleotides outside the gene matches: 12. From germline, CDR1 is SEHNR and CDR2 FQNEAQ (reference sequence). CDR3 coding DNA: TGTGCCAGCTCCCTGGGACTAGAAGCTGTCACAGATACGCAGTATTTT. Translated, it gives CASSLGLEAVTDTQYF.

This clonotype was observed a few times. This chain uses TRBV18 with TRBJ2-7; 9 bases match TRBD1. J lost 6 bases, V lost 3 bases, and 9 bases had no gene match. CDR1 and CDR2 from the germline V gene are KGHSH and LQKENI. This CDR3 spans 15 amino acids. The CDR3 loop is CASSPETGGRSEQYF. CDR3 DNA: TGTGCCAGCTCACCCGAGACAGGGGGTCGAAGCGAGCAGTACTTC.

The J gene is TRBJ2-3, the V gene TRBV7-2, with TRBD2 identical over 9 bases. Germline-derived CDR1 and CDR2 are SGHTA and FQGNSA. The CDR3 runs 17 residues. Trimming removed 3 bases from V and 0 bases from J; junction bases left unmatched: 7. The CDR3 loop reads CASSFSGGGFSTDTQYF. The CDR3 region has the DNA TGTGCCAGCAGCTTTAGCGGGGGAGGATTTAGCACAGATACGCAGTATTTT.

The V call is TRBV2, the J call TRBJ2-3; TRBD2 aligns across 8 bases. V gave up 5 bases and J gave up 2 bases; unmatched junction bases: 6. This CDR3 spans 15 amino acids. Germline assignment: CDR1 SNHLY and CDR2 FYNNEI. CDR3 nucleotide sequence: TGTGCCAGCAGTTTCACTAGCGGTTACACAGATACGCAGTATTTT. It encodes CASSFTSGYTDTQYF. Full variable domain (remainder filled in from reference TRBV2 and TRBJ2-3): EPEVTQTPSHQVTQMGQEVILRCVPISNHLYFYWYRQILGQKVEFLVSFYNNEISEKSEIFDDQFSVERPDGSNFTLKIRSTKLEDSAMYFCASSFTSGYTDTQYFGPGTRLTVL.